This T cell receptor beta chain was identified during a study of tumor-infiltrating lymphocytes in primary liver carcinoma. This clonotype appeared a single time. Making TCR beta cDNA involved approximately 520 ng total RNA and a constant-region primer. A slightly modified ARM-PCR protocol with three nested multiplex PCR rounds produced these TCR beta libraries. Rounds one and two of PCR, each of 10 to 11 cycles, were primed with TRBV1-TRBV30 forward primers and a C-beta reverse primer. TCRdb used MiXCR to reprocess the multiplex PCR reads, holding one entry per CDR3 protein. Of 310,000 or so distinct CDR3 sequences listed, nearly 60% were seen once; the top ten hold about 17%. The researchers obtained blood RNA from unsorted whole blood and also extracted germline DNA. The researchers drew about 3.9 milliliters of peripheral blood before surgery. Germline CDR1 and CDR2: SNHLY and FYNNEI. The V segment lost 8 bases and the J segment 1 base; nucleotides outside the gene matches: 5. The CDR3 has 14 residues.

This TCR derives from a woman in her twenties or thirties with primary liver carcinoma and hepatitis B virus infection. The chain carries TRBV2 and TRBJ2-3; 8 nucleotides line up with TRBD1. The sequenced material came from peripheral blood. CDR3 in amino acids: CASQGALGTDTQYF. CDR3 nucleotide sequence: TGTGCCAGCCAGGGGGCTTTGGGCACAGATACGCAGTATTTT.